This T cell receptor (beta chain) was found in a study of graft-versus-host responses after intestinal transplantation. Study-wide background: All recipients were transplanted with multivisceral, liver-intestinal, or isolated intestinal grafts. Recipients were all induced with anti-thymocyte globulin, then given tacrolimus and steroids for around three years. Study conclusions and caveats: Ileal or blood samples showed some GvH clones first, and such clones were also found in recipient marrow. There was an association between peak levels of circulating GvH clones and early post-transplant HvG declines.

Profiled with immunoSEQ multiplex PCR; TCRdb holds only in-frame clones, not every one. The sample consists of 40,000 to 55,000 clones, 89% of them appearing once. CDR1 is MGHDK, CDR2 SYGVNS, per germline. The V end was cut by 3 bases, the J end by 5 bases, with 16 bases between. The CDR3 length is 16 residues. For this clone: Its target is unknown.

The clonotype originates from a human donor who was the organ donor for an intestinal transplant. The chain has TRBV25-1 and TRBJ1-4; the D gene is possibly TRBD1 (6 bases). Sequences were derived from unstimulated CD4+ T cells sorted from spleen or lymph node cells, sampled before transplant. Here the CDR3 reads CASSDFEHQGNEKLFF. CDR3 DNA: TGTGCCAGCAGTGATTTCGAGCACCAGGGGAATGAAAAACTGTTTTTT.